This TCR beta chain was found in a study of blood T cell repertoires in COVID-19. Background on the study: Specimens from acute and convalescent COVID-19 originated in the United States, Italy and Spain. Nucleic acid was either cDNA or gDNA, and it came from T cells, B-cell-depleted T cells, or PBMCs.

The germline CDR1 and CDR2 sequences are KGHSH and LQKENI. V lost 6 bases, J lost 0 bases, and 14 bases lay in between. The CDR3 has 16 residues. Seattle enrolled patients during active infection and tracked them longitudinally. How the authors handled the data: Nucleated cell number was recorded as an estimate derived from reference gene primer amplification. Clones were sequenced by immunoSEQ multiplex PCR, and TCRdb holds only the in-frame ones, with some missing. V and J calls and clone size are given by that table; D and trimming were obtained from the DNA. In the table there are 150,000 to 250,000 clones, 75% to 85% of which are singletons. The sample holds a few counts of this clone.

What was sequenced was peripheral blood. This chain connects TRBV18 to TRBJ2-2, with D perhaps TRBD2 (5 bases). This TCR was sampled from a woman in her thirties or forties with COVID-19, enrolled during active disease. Here the CDR3 reads CASSLDLPPNTGELFF. The CDR3 DNA is TGTGCCAGCTCTCTGGACTTACCGCCGAACACCGGGGAGCTGTTTTTT.